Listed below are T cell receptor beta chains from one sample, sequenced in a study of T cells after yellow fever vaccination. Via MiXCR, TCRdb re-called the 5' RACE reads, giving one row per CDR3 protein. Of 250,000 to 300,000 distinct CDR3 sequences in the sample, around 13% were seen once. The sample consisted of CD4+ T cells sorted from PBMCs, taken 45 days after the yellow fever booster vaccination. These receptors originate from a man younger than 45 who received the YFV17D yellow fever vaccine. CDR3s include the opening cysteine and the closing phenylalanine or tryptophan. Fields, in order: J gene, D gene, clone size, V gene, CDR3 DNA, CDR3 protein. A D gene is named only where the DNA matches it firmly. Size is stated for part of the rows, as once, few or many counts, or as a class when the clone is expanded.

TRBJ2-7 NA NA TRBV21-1 TGTGCCAGCAGCAAAGGATACTGGACAGGACAACGTCGGCGAGAGCAGTACTTC CASSKGYWTGQRRREQYF
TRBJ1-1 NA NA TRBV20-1 TGCAAAGTCGGGGCGGGAGTCGAAGCTTTCTTT CKVGAGVEAFF
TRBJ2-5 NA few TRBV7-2 TGTGCCAGCACCGTCCCGGGGGGCCGAGAGACCCAGTACTTC CASTVPGGRETQYF
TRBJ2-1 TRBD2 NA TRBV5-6 TGTGCCAGCAGCTTGCGGGCTAGCGGGAGGCGAAGCTCCTACAATGAGCAGTTCTTC CASSLRASGRRSSYNEQFF
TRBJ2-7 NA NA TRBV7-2 TGTGCCAGCAAAGACAATAAATATAGCTCCTACGAGCAGTACTTC CASKDNKYSSYEQYF
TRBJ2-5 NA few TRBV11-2 TGTGCCAGCAGCTTAAGTTACCAAGAGACCCAGTACTTC CASSLSYQETQYF
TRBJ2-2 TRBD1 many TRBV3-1 TGTGCCAGCAGCTTACAGGGGGCAAGTACCGGGGAGCTGTTTTTT CASSLQGASTGELFF
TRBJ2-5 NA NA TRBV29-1 TGCAGCGTTGAAGTTCAAAGGGGCCAGGGAGAGACCCAGTACTTC CSVEVQRGQGETQYF
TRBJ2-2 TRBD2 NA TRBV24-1 TGTGCCACCAGTGATTTGGTTTCTAGCGGGAGTCCCCCCGGGGAGCTGTTTTTT CATSDLVSSGSPPGELFF
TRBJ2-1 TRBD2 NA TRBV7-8 TGTGCCAGCAGCTTAGGGTCGGGGCTAGCGGGAGGGCCCGGGAATGAGCAGTTCTTC CASSLGSGLAGGPGNEQFF
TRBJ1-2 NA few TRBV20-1 TGCAGTGCTACCCGACAGCCGCAGGGCTACACCTTC CSATRQPQGYTF
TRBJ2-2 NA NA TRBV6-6 TGTGCCAGCAGTTACGATCGCAGCACCGGGGAGCTGTTTTTT CASSYDRSTGELFF
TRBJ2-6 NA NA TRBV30 TGTGCCTGGAGCCGGGGGGCTCTGGGGGCCAACGTCCTGACTTTC CAWSRGALGANVLTF
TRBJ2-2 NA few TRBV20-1 TGCAGTGCCCCTACCCCCGGGGAGCTGTTTTTT CSAPTPGELFF
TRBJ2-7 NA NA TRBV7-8 TGTGCCAGCAGCTTAGTAGGCCGGTTCTCCTACGAGCAGTACTTC CASSLVGRFSYEQYF
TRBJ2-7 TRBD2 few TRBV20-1 TGCAGTGCTAGAGATTTGGCGGGACGGGGGGAGTACTTC CSARDLAGRGEYF
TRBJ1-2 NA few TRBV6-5 TGTGCCAGCAGTTACCCGGGTGGCTACACCTTC CASSYPGGYTF
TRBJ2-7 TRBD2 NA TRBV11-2 TGTGCCAGCAGCTTCCTAGCGGATTCCTACGAGCAGTACTTC CASSFLADSYEQYF
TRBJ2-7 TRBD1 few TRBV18 TGTGCCAGCTCTCTACTCGGGACAGAAGGTAACGAGCAGTACTTC CASSLLGTEGNEQYF
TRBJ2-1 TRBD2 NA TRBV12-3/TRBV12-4 TGTGCCAGCAGAAAAATTCTGACTAGCGGGAGGGCCCTCACCTACAATGAGCAGTTCTTC CASRKILTSGRALTYNEQFF
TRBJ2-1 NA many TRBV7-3 TGTGCCAGCAGCCAAGGCGGCAGCTCCTACAATGAGCAGTTCTTC CASSQGGSSYNEQFF
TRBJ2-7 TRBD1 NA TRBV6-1 TGTGCCAGCACCCAGGGGGCCGTCTCCTACGAGCAGTACTTC CASTQGAVSYEQYF
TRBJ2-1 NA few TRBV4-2 TGTGCCAGCAGCCAGCCAGGTAACTCCTACAATGAGCAGTTCTTC CASSQPGNSYNEQFF
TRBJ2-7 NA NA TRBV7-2 TGTGCCAGCAGCTTAAGTAGGCAGGTGCAGAACTACGAGCAGTACTTC CASSLSRQVQNYEQYF
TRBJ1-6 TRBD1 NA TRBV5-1 TGCGCCAGCAGCACCGTACAGGGGCGAGGTTCACCCCTCCACTTT CASSTVQGRGSPLHF
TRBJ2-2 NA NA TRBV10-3 TGTGCCATCAGTGTAGGGGGGACAGGGGAGCTGTTTTTT CAISVGGTGELFF
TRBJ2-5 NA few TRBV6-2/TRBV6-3 TGTGCCAGCAGTTACTCCGAGGGAACAAGGGCTTACTTC CASSYSEGTRAYF
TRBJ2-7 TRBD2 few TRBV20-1 TGCAGTGCTAGAAGTGGCGGGAGTTACCACGAGCAGTACTTC CSARSGGSYHEQYF
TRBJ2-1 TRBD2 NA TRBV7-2 TGTGCCAGCAGCTTATCGGGACTAGCCCAGAATGAGCAGTTCTTC CASSLSGLAQNEQFF
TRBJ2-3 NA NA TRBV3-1 TGTGCCAGCTGCCAGCGGGTCTCAGATACGCAGTATTTT CASCQRVSDTQYF
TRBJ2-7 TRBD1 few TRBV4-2 TGTGCCAGCAGCCCGGATCGGGGTGGACAGGGCCTTCCCTACTACGAGCAGTACTTC CASSPDRGGQGLPYYEQYF
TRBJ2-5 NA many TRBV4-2 TGTGCCAGCAGCCAAGGACCAGACCAAGAGACCCAGTACTTC CASSQGPDQETQYF
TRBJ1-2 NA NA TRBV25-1 TGTGCCAGCAGTGGGGGACCCCCCGTCCGCTACACCTTC CASSGGPPVRYTF
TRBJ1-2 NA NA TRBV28 TGTGCCAGCAGCTCAACCAACTATGGCTACACCTTC CASSSTNYGYTF
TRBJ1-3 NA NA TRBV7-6 TGTGCCAGCAGCTTAGGGGCAGGACTCTCTGGAAACACCATATATTTT CASSLGAGLSGNTIYF
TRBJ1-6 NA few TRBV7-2 TGTGCCAGCAGCTTAGGGACCTATAATTCACCCCTCCACTTT CASSLGTYNSPLHF
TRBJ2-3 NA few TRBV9 TGTGCCAGCAGCTTATCCGGGATACCCAAAGATACGCAGTATTTT CASSLSGIPKDTQYF
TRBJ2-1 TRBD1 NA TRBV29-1 TGCAGCGTTGTAAGGGACAGGGGGCTTAAGGGGGCTGAGCAGTTCTTC CSVVRDRGLKGAEQFF
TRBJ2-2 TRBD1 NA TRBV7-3 TGTGCCAGCAGCTTAAACGTGGAAGGGGGCCCCACCGGGGAGCTGTTTTTT CASSLNVEGGPTGELFF
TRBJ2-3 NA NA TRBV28 TGTGCCAGCAGTTTTGGACGCGATACGCAGTATTTT CASSFGRDTQYF
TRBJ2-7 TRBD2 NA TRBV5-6 TGTGCCAGCAGCGGGACAAAGCGGGAGAGGTACGAGCAGTACTTC CASSGTKRERYEQYF
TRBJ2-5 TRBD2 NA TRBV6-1 TGTGCCAGCAGCACTGGGACTAGCGGGAGGGTCGGCGAGACCCAGTACTTC CASSTGTSGRVGETQYF
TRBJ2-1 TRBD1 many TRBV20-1 TGCAGTGCTAGTAGGTGGGGACAGGCCAATGAGCAGTTCTTC CSASRWGQANEQFF
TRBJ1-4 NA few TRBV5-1 TGCGCCAGCATATCGAGGCAGAGGGCCAGCCTGAATGAAAAACTGTTTTTT CASISRQRASLNEKLFF
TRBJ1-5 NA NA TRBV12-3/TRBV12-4 TGTGCCAGCAGTTTCCAGGGGTTGGGGAATCAGCCCCAGCATTTT CASSFQGLGNQPQHF
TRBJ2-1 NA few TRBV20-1 TGCAGTGCTACCCCATTCGATGAGCAGTTCTTC CSATPFDEQFF
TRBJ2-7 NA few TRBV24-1 TGTGCCACCAGTCCTATATCCTACGAGCAGTACTTC CATSPISYEQYF
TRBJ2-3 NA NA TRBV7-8 TGTGCCAGCAGCTTTGGGACAGATACGCAGTATTTT CASSFGTDTQYF
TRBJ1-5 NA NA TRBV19 TGTGCCAGTAGGCGGACACTCTATAGCAATCAGCCCCAGCATTTT CASRRTLYSNQPQHF
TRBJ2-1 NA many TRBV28 TGTGCCAGCAGTTTGACGGGGAGGAATGAGCAGTTCTTC CASSLTGRNEQFF
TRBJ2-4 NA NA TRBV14 TGTGCCAGCAGCCAAGCCAGACGGTGGGGGAACATTCAGTACTTC CASSQARRWGNIQYF
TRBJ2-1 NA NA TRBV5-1 TGCGCCAGCAGCCGTGACGGCCAATCCTACAATGAGCAGTTCTTC CASSRDGQSYNEQFF
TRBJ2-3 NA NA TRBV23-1 TGCGCCAGCCGTCTAAAACTGACAGCGGGTCCAGGAGATACGCAGTATTTT CASRLKLTAGPGDTQYF
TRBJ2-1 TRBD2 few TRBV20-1 TGCAGTGCGGGACTAGCGGGCCCGTTTACCTACAATGAGCAGTTCTTC CSAGLAGPFTYNEQFF
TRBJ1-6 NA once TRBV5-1 TGCGCCAGCAGCGACGGACAGTCAAGCTCCTATAATTCACCCCTCCACTTT CASSDGQSSSYNSPLHF
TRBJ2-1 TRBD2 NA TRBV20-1 TGCAGTGCTTGGGGACTAGCGGACGCAGGGAAGTTCTTC CSAWGLADAGKFF
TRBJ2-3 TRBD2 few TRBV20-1 TGCAGTGCTCTTGAACTAGCGGGAAGCACAGATACGCAGTATTTT CSALELAGSTDTQYF